The 30 T cell receptor beta chains listed next were all sequenced from one sample in a study of T cells after yellow fever vaccination. One entry per CDR3 protein results from TCRdb running MiXCR on the 5' RACE reads. The data show about 260,000 distinct CDR3 sequences, with 10% to 15% seen just once and 0.4% to 0.65% held by the top ten. Source: CD4+ T cells sorted from PBMCs, taken 45 days after the yellow fever booster vaccination. The receptors were sampled from a man under 40 who received the YFV17D yellow fever vaccine.

The table lists this clonotype with a few counts. The CDR3 coding sequence is TGTGCCACCAGCAGAGATCTGGGCGGATCGAACACCGGGGAGCTGTTTTTT. Protein: CATSRDLGGSNTGELFF. The V call is TRBV15, the J call TRBJ2-2; no reliable D call. V shed 0 bases and J shed 0 bases, with 11 bases lying between them. CDR3 size: 17 residues. Looked up from germline, CDR1 is LNHNV and CDR2 is YYDKDF (reference sequence).

This clonotype was seen only a few times. V and J are TRBV18 and TRBJ1-1; D unresolved. The CDR3 extends over 14 amino acids. V lost 6 bases to trimming and J lost 1 base, with 12 bases between them. Germline assignment: CDR1 KGHSH and CDR2 LQKENI. CDR3 DNA: TGTGCCAGCTCCCTCCTGGAGGGGAACACTGAAGCTTTCTTT. It yields the protein CASSLLEGNTEAFF. The variable domain in full, with the rest retrieved from reference TRBV18 and TRBJ1-1, is NAGVMQNPRHLVRRRGQEARLRCSPMKGHSHVYWYRQLPEEGLKFMVYLQKENIIDESGMPKERFSAEFPKEGPSILRIQQVVRGDSAAYFCASSLLEGNTEAFFGQGTRLTVV.

This chain connects TRBV5-1 to TRBJ2-7, with 9 bases fitting TRBD1. Germline V lookup: CDR1 SGHRS, CDR2 YFSETQ. The CDR3 contains 18 residues. Germline trimming cut 4 bases from V and 5 bases from J; bases unmatched to any gene: 19. The CDR3 region has the DNA TGCGCCAGCAGCCCCTCCCTCACCGGGACAGGGCCTACGCACGAGCAGTACTTC. Residues: CASSPSLTGTGPTHEQYF.

This clonotype was picked up many times. The chain has TRBV10-3 and TRBJ2-5; D may be TRBD2 (7 bases). V dropped 8 bases and J dropped 3 bases, with 10 bases sitting between them. Germline assignment: CDR1 ENHRY and CDR2 SYGVKD. This CDR3 has 12 residues. CDR3 residues: CAIRGAEETQYF. As DNA, the CDR3 is TGTGCCATCCGGGGGGCGGAAGAGACCCAGTACTTC.

This clonotype was observed a handful of times. This chain uses TRBV5-1 with TRBJ2-5; D remains unclear. The V end lost 2 bases, the J end lost 3 bases, and 5 bases lay between the germline ends. In germline, CDR1 is SGHRS, CDR2 YFSETQ. The CDR3 is 12 amino acids. CDR3 amino acids: CASSFTEETQYF. For the CDR3, the DNA is TGCGCCAGCAGCTTTACAGAAGAGACCCAGTACTTC.

The table lists this clonotype with a few counts. The V and J genes are TRBV29-1 and TRBJ2-5; D unresolved. Germline CDR1 reads SQVTM; CDR2 reads ANQGSEA. Trimming removed 4 bases at V and 2 bases at J, with 8 bases between. This CDR3 spans 12 amino acids. CDR3 DNA: TGCAGCGTTGTACAGATACAAGAGACCCAGTACTTC. Its protein is CSVVQIQETQYF.

The chain links TRBV24-1 to TRBJ2-7; weak D call: TRBD2 (7 bases). Germline CDR1 reads KGHDR; CDR2 reads SFDVKD. V was pared by 7 bases and J by 2 bases, with 14 bases between. There are 14 residues in the CDR3. The CDR3 nucleotides read TGTGCCACCAGGCCCCCGGGGGGCGCCTACGAGCAGTACTTC. Translating it yields CATRPPGGAYEQYF.

This clonotype was seen ten or more times. The chain employs TRBV20-1 and TRBJ2-7, with 8 bases lining up with TRBD2. Germline V gene data show CDR1 as DFQATT and CDR2 as SNEGSKA (reference sequence). Unmatched junction bases numbered 13, after V lost 6 bases and J lost 3 bases. The CDR3 length is 15 residues. CDR3 DNA: TGCAGTGCACAACGGGACGGGAGGGCGCGCTACGAGCAGTACTTC. Translated: CSAQRDGRARYEQYF.

This clonotype was picked up a small number of times. V is TRBV5-1 and J is TRBJ2-1; TRBD1 matches at 10 bases. Per germline, CDR1 SGHRS and CDR2 YFSETQ. Losses at the gene ends were 3 bases for V and 8 bases for J; bases not matched to a gene: 8. This CDR3 region has 15 residues. The CDR3 nucleotides read TGCGCCAGCAGCTCCGACAGGGGGCAACGGGATGAGCAGTTCTTC. Protein sequence: CASSSDRGQRDEQFF. The full variable domain, in which reference TRBV5-1 and TRBJ2-1 provide the parts outside the CDR3, is KAGVTQTPRYLIKTRGQQVTLSCSPISGHRSVSWYQQTPGQGLQFLFEYFSETQRNKGNFPGRFSGRQFSNSRSEMNVSTLELGDSALYLCASSSDRGQRDEQFFGPGTRLTVL.

The genes are TRBV30 and TRBJ1-4, with unresolved D. The CDR3 has 14 amino acids. V gave up 2 bases and J gave up 7 bases, with 14 bases separating them. Germline values: CDR1 GTSNPN, CDR2 SVGIG (reference sequence). The CDR3 sequence: CAWSPGRYSEKLFF. The CDR3 DNA sequence: TGTGCCTGGAGTCCCGGGCGTTATAGTGAAAAACTGTTTTTT.

The chain joins TRBV14 to TRBJ1-2; D is uncertain. CDR1 is SGHDN, CDR2 FVKESK, per germline. Trimming stripped 4 bases from V and 7 bases from J, with 13 bases between. This CDR3 contains 13 residues. DNA for the CDR3: TGTGCCAGCAGCCCGTCCTCTCTCATTGGCTACACCTTC. This encodes CASSPSSLIGYTF.

This clonotype was picked up a small number of times. The chain has TRBV20-1 and TRBJ2-3; 14 bases are a match to TRBD2. The CDR3 consists of 16 residues. The ends lost 7 bases at V and 3 bases at J; junction bases unmatched: 9. Per germline, CDR1 DFQATT and CDR2 SNEGSKA (reference sequence). Here the CDR3 DNA reads TGCAGTGGGGGACTAGCGGGAGTGGGCAGAACAGATACGCAGTATTTT. The encoded protein is CSGGLAGVGRTDTQYF.

The table lists this clonotype with a few counts. J is TRBJ2-1 and V is TRBV29-1; 12 bases align to TRBD1. Germline V gives CDR1 SQVTM, CDR2 ANQGSEA. This CDR3 is built from 14 residues. V was pared by 5 bases and J by 6 bases, with 5 bases of the junction left unmatched. DNA of the CDR3: TGCAGCGTTTACCGGGACAGGGGGCCCAATGAGCAGTTCTTC. Its protein product is CSVYRDRGPNEQFF.

The V gene is TRBV20-1, the J gene TRBJ2-7, with D maybe TRBD1 (6 bases). Trimming left V 5 bases short and J 3 bases short, with 17 bases between. The CDR3 has 14 residues. Germline assignment: CDR1 DFQATT and CDR2 SNEGSKA (reference sequence). The CDR3 is CSAGLQRDNYEQYF. CDR3 DNA sequence: TGCAGTGCTGGTCTCCAACGGGACAACTACGAGCAGTACTTC.

The table lists this clonotype with a few counts. This chain uses TRBV10-3 with TRBJ2-2; maybe TRBD2 (6 bases). The CDR3 contains 14 residues. V lost 4 bases to trimming and J lost 1 base, with 7 bases between them. Per the germline V gene, CDR1 is ENHRY and CDR2 is SYGVKD. Here the CDR3 reads CAISVAVNTGELFF. The CDR3 nucleotides read TGTGCCATCAGTGTAGCGGTGAACACCGGGGAGCTGTTTTTT.

This clonotype turned up a few times. The rearrangement uses TRBV10-3 and TRBJ2-5; D ambiguous. Germline assignment: CDR1 ENHRY and CDR2 SYGVKD. There are 13 residues in the CDR3. With 6 bases removed from V and 5 bases from J, the gap between germline ends came to 13 bases. The CDR3 spells CAISDTSLETQYF. The CDR3 DNA sequence: TGTGCCATCAGCGACACCTCTCTGGAGACCCAGTACTTC.

The CDR3 sequence is CASSYGGQGANTIYF. The DNA of the CDR3 is TGTGCCAGCAGTTACGGAGGACAGGGGGCAAACACCATATATTTT. The V gene is TRBV6-5, the J gene TRBJ1-3; 11 bases agree with TRBD1. The CDR3 runs to 15 residues. V was pared by 2 bases and J by 6 bases, with 3 bases of the junction left unmatched. Per the germline V gene, CDR1 is MNHEY and CDR2 is SVGAGI.

The genes are TRBV5-1 and TRBJ2-7; TRBD2 is a possible D gene (5 bases). The CDR3 covers 14 residues. Between the trimmed V and J ends, which lost 2 bases and 4 bases, there was a span of 13 bases. Germline V lookup: CDR1 SGHRS, CDR2 YFSETQ. CDR3 coding DNA: TGCGCCAGCAGCTTAGACAACCGGGGATACGAGCAGTACTTC. Encoded protein: CASSLDNRGYEQYF.

J is TRBJ2-7 and V is TRBV12-3 or TRBV12-4, with 14 bases aligning to TRBD2. Germline trimming cut 7 bases from V and 6 bases from J; bases unmatched to any gene: 5. This CDR3 region has 14 residues. CDR3 sequence (DNA): TGTGCCAGCAACCTGGGACTAGCGGGAGTCGAGCAGTACTTC. As protein: CASNLGLAGVEQYF.

The chain combines TRBV12-3 or TRBV12-4 with TRBJ2-2, with TRBD1 matching 9 bases. The CDR3 extends over 15 amino acids. V shed 7 bases, J shed 4 bases, and the junction held 7 bases outside the gene matches. CDR3 loop: CASTPATGGTGELFF. For the CDR3, the DNA is TGTGCCAGCACCCCTGCGACAGGGGGCACCGGGGAGCTGTTTTTT.

As to this clonotype: A read error may account for a junction end that differs from germline. The chain is built from TRBV20-1 and TRBJ2-1; D ambiguous. The CDR3 spans 12 residues. CDR1 is DFQATT, CDR2 SNEGSKA, per germline (reference sequence). The CDR3 coding sequence is TGCAGTGCTAGAGTCTCCCACAATGAGCAGTTCTTC. Residues: CSARVSHNEQFF.

The chain carries TRBV7-9 and TRBJ2-1; 9 bases agree with TRBD1. The V gene end was trimmed by 5 bases and the J gene end by 7 bases; junction bases not matched to a gene: 6. Germline CDR1 is SEHNR and CDR2 is FQNEAQ (reference sequence). The CDR3 totals 14 residues. The CDR3 is CASSVGTGLNEQFF. The CDR3 nucleotides read TGTGCCAGCAGCGTCGGGACAGGGCTAAATGAGCAGTTCTTC.

This clonotype was counted a few times. The chain uses TRBV12-3 or TRBV12-4 and TRBJ1-6, with a weak D call TRBD1 (5 bases). This CDR3 spans 15 amino acids. Trimming took off 4 bases at V and 7 bases at J, with 14 bases between the two ends. CDR3 in amino acids: CASSSVGQGNSPLHF. In nucleotides, the CDR3 is TGTGCCAGCAGTTCGGTAGGGCAGGGCAATTCACCCCTCCACTTT.

This clonotype appeared a few times. J is TRBJ1-2 and V is TRBV20-1; 9 bases agree with TRBD1. The ends lost 5 bases at V and 7 bases at J; junction bases unmatched: 11. CDR3 length: 14 residues. Germline V gene sequence: CDR1 DFQATT, CDR2 SNEGSKA (reference sequence). The CDR3 spells CSAGQGTRDGGYTF. DNA of the CDR3: TGCAGTGCTGGACAGGGGACCAGAGACGGTGGCTACACCTTC.

This clonotype was seen more than once but under ten times. The chain joins TRBV6-5 to TRBJ1-1; no reliable D call. Trimming stripped 6 bases from V and 0 bases from J, with 14 bases between. Germline-derived CDR1 and CDR2 are MNHEY and SVGAGI. This CDR3 spans 15 amino acids. The CDR3 spells CASRTLDQMNTEAFF. In nucleotides, the CDR3 is TGTGCCAGCAGGACCTTGGACCAGATGAACACTGAAGCTTTCTTT.

This clonotype was observed at least ten times. This chain links TRBV7-2 with TRBJ2-1; maybe TRBD2 (5 bases). The CDR3 consists of 15 residues. CDR1 is SGHTA and CDR2 is FQGNSA in the germline V gene. V lost 4 bases to trimming and J lost 0 bases, with 10 bases between them. The chain's CDR3 is CASSSSGGSYNEQFF. In DNA form, the CDR3 reads TGTGCCAGCAGCTCCAGCGGAGGCTCCTACAATGAGCAGTTCTTC.

This clonotype was seen only a few times. V usage is TRBV5-1 and J usage is TRBJ2-7; the match to TRBD1 covers 10 bases. The CDR3 runs 13 residues. Germline V lookup: CDR1 SGHRS, CDR2 YFSETQ. Trimming at V came to 4 bases and at J to 7 bases, leaving 5 bases not matched to a gene. The CDR3 loop reads CASSPGQGLEQYF. The CDR3 DNA is TGCGCCAGCAGCCCGGGACAGGGGCTGGAGCAGTACTTC.

This clonotype was recorded a few times. The chain joins TRBV7-2 to TRBJ1-1; D uncertain. The V end was cut by 5 bases, the J end by 1 base, with 11 bases between. Looked up from germline, CDR1 is SGHTA and CDR2 is FQGNSA. The CDR3 is made up of 14 amino acids. The DNA of the CDR3 is TGTGCCAGCAGCCGCAAGTGGGGGAACACTGAAGCTTTCTTT. Its translation is CASSRKWGNTEAFF.

The gene calls are TRBV14 and TRBJ2-2; 8 nucleotides match TRBD2. Trimming took 3 bases from V and 2 from J; bases not matched to a gene: 8. The CDR3 has 17 residues. CDR1 SGHDN and CDR2 FVKESK come from the germline V gene. In DNA form, the CDR3 reads TGTGCCAGCAGCCAGGATTTACTAGCGGCAAACACCGGGGAGCTGTTTTTT. Its protein is CASSQDLLAANTGELFF.

This clonotype has more than one count but fewer than ten. This sequence joins TRBV5-1 and TRBJ2-1; the D gene could be TRBD1 or TRBD2 (5 bases each). The CDR3 length is 15 residues. V was pared by 2 bases and J by 5 bases, with 14 bases between. Germline CDR1 SGHRS, CDR2 YFSETQ. The CDR3 loop reads CASSFYGTGNNEQFF. In DNA, the CDR3 is TGCGCCAGCAGCTTCTATGGGACGGGAAACAATGAGCAGTTCTTC.